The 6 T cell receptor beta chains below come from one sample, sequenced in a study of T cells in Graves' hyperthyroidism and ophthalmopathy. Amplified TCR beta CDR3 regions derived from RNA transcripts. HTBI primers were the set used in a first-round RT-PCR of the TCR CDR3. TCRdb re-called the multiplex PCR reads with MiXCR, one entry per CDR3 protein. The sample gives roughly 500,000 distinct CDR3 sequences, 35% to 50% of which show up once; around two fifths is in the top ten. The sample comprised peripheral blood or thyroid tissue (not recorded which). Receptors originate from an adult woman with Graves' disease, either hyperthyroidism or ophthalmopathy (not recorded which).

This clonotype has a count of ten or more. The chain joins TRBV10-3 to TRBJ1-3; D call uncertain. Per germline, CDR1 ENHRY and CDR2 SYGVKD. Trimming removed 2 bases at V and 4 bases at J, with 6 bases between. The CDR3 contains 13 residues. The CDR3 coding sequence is TGTGCCATCAGTGAGCCCCAGGGAAACACCATATATTTT. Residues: CAISEPQGNTIYF.

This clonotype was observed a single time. The CDR3 region is CASSYSIQGSYEQYF. The CDR3 bases are TGTGCCAGCAGTTACTCGATCCAGGGTTCGTACGAGCAGTACTTC. The V gene is TRBV6-5, the J gene TRBJ2-7; weak D call: TRBD1 (5 bases). Between the trimmed V and J ends, which lost 0 bases and 4 bases, there was a span of 13 bases. CDR3 length equals 15 residues. Germline assignment: CDR1 MNHEY and CDR2 SVGAGI.

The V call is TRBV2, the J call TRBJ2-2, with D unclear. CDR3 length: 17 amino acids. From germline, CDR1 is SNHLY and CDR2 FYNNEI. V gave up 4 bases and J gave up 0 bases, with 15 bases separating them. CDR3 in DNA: TGTGCCAGCAGTGGATCCCGTGGGTACGCGAACACCGGGGAGCTGTTTTTT. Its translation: CASSGSRGYANTGELFF.

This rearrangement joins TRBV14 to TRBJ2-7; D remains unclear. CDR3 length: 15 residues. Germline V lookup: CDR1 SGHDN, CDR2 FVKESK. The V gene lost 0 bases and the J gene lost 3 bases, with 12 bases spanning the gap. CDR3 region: CASSQDYGRLYEQYF. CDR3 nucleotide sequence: TGTGCCAGCAGCCAAGATTATGGCAGACTCTACGAGCAGTACTTC.

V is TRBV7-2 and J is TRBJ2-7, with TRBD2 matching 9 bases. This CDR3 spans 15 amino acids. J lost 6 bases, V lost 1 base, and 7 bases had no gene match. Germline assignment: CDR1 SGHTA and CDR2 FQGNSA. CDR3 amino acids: CASSLVGGRAFEQYF. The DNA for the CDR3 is TGTGCCAGCAGCTTAGTTGGCGGGAGGGCCTTCGAGCAGTACTTC.

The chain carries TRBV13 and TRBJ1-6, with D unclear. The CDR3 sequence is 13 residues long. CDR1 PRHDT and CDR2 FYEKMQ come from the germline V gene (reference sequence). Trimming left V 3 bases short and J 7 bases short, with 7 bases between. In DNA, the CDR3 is TGTGCCAGCAGCTTCTCGCAGAATTCACCCCTCCACTTT. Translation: CASSFSQNSPLHF.